These 28 T cell receptor beta chains originate from one sample sequenced in a study of response to subunit inactivated influenza vaccine. Via MiXCR, TCRdb re-called the RT-PCR reads, giving one row per CDR3 protein. The sample includes a few hundred thousand distinct CDR3 sequences, about 20% of them seen just once. The sequencing used PBMCs from blood, collected approximately 20 months after vaccination. The receptors come from a man between 50 and 69 years old who received an inactivated influenza vaccine.

This clonotype occurred once. The chain employs TRBV3-1 and TRBJ2-1; D is unresolved. CDR1 is LGHDT, CDR2 YNNKEL, per germline (reference sequence). CDR3 length: 16 residues. Trimming stripped 0 bases from V and 6 bases from J, with 15 bases between. CDR3 bases: TGTGCCAGCAGCCAAGATACCCGGCGCCGATTCAATGAGCAGTTCTTC. Translating gives CASSQDTRRRFNEQFF.

The rearrangement links TRBV9 to TRBJ2-7; D uncertain. Germline CDR1 is SGDLS and CDR2 is YYNGEE. The V gene lost 3 bases and the J gene lost 3 bases, with 10 bases spanning the gap. The CDR3 has 13 amino acids. The CDR3 here is CASSAQENYEQYF. CDR3 sequence (DNA): TGTGCCAGCAGCGCTCAAGAAAACTACGAGCAGTACTTC.

V usage is TRBV6-2 or TRBV6-3 and J usage is TRBJ1-5; 7 bases line up with TRBD1. The length of the CDR3 is 16 residues. Germline V gene data show CDR1 as MNHEY and CDR2 as SVGEGT. After removal of 4 bases from V and 6 bases from J, the junction contained 12 bases not matched to a gene. This chain's CDR3 is CASSSGQALTGQPQHF. The CDR3 bases are TGTGCCAGCAGTTCTGGACAGGCACTAACGGGTCAGCCCCAGCATTTT.

The V and J genes are TRBV7-9 and TRBJ2-3, with 10 bases that match TRBD2. The V gene end was trimmed by 1 base and the J gene end by 6 bases; junction bases not matched to a gene: 10. The CDR3 totals 17 residues. The germline gives CDR1 SEHNR, CDR2 FQNEAQ (reference sequence). The CDR3 region has the DNA TGTGCCAGCAGCTTAGTCTCCCTAGCGGGAGTTCGTGATACGCAGTATTTT. As protein: CASSLVSLAGVRDTQYF.

V gene TRBV5-6 combines with J gene TRBJ1-3; TRBD1 matches at 7 bases. CDR1 and CDR2 (germline): SGHDT, YYEEEE. The CDR3 length is 14 residues. The V gene end was trimmed by 2 bases and the J gene end by 5 bases; junction bases not matched to a gene: 4. As DNA, the CDR3 is TGTGCCAGCAGCTTTGGGGACAGCCGAAACACCATATATTTT. Its translation is CASSFGDSRNTIYF.

This clonotype was counted many times. The rearrangement links TRBV7-9 to TRBJ1-1; TRBD1 might be the D (5 bases). The germline CDR1 and CDR2 sequences are SEHNR and FQNEAQ (reference sequence). The length of the CDR3 is 14 residues. Trimming removed 1 base from V and 2 bases from J, with 8 bases in between. CDR3 sequence reads: CASSLGGDNTEAFF. DNA for the CDR3: TGTGCCAGCAGCTTAGGGGGCGACAACACTGAAGCTTTCTTT.

CDR3 loop: CASSPGVVSYEQYF. The CDR3 region has the DNA TGTGCCAGCAGCCCGGGAGTCGTATCCTACGAGCAGTACTTC. This chain links TRBV7-9 with TRBJ2-7; weak D call: TRBD2 (6 bases). This CDR3 comprises 14 residues. Looked up from germline, CDR1 is SEHNR and CDR2 is FQNEAQ (reference sequence). V shed 5 bases and J shed 1 base, with 12 bases lying between them.

A few counts support this clonotype. This chain connects TRBV4-2 to TRBJ1-2; 7 bases agree with TRBD1. The germline V gene has CDR1 LGHNA and CDR2 YNFKEQ. The CDR3 is made up of 15 amino acids. Unmatched junction bases numbered 8, after V lost 3 bases and J lost 4 bases. The CDR3 is CASSQGASGGYGYTF. The CDR3 DNA is TGTGCCAGCAGCCAGGGTGCCTCAGGGGGCTATGGCTACACCTTC.

This clonotype was picked up a small number of times. V gene TRBV5-1 combines with J gene TRBJ2-2; D might be TRBD1 or TRBD2, each matching 5 bases. V was shortened by 2 bases and J by 5 bases, with 7 bases between the two germline ends. CDR1 SGHRS and CDR2 YFSETQ come from the germline V gene. The CDR3 totals 13 residues. The CDR3 region is CASSFGGTGELFF. CDR3 sequence (DNA): TGCGCCAGCAGCTTTGGGGGAACCGGGGAGCTGTTTTTT. The whole variable domain, filled in from reference TRBV5-1 and TRBJ2-2, reads KAGVTQTPRYLIKTRGQQVTLSCSPISGHRSVSWYQQTPGQGLQFLFEYFSETQRNKGNFPGRFSGRQFSNSRSEMNVSTLELGDSALYLCASSFGGTGELFFGEGSRLTVL.

Comments on this clonotype: A junction end diverges from the germline sequence, so it may reflect a read error. The chain links TRBV3-1 to TRBJ1-1, with 7 bases aligning to TRBD1. This CDR3 spans 14 amino acids. The germline CDR1 and CDR2 sequences are LGHDT and YNNKEL (reference sequence). CDR3 amino acids: CARSQKGAGTEAFF. The CDR3 bases are TGTGCCAGGAGCCAGAAGGGGGCTGGAACTGAAGCTTTCTTT.

This clonotype was observed a few times. The chain has TRBV6-1 and TRBJ1-5, with D hard to call. The CDR3 extends over 13 amino acids. Germline CDR1 reads MNHNS; CDR2 reads SASEGT. V was trimmed by 3 bases and J by 0 bases, leaving 3 bases between them. The CDR3 DNA follows: TGTGCCAGCAGTGATAATAGCAATCAGCCCCAGCATTTT. Its protein is CASSDNSNQPQHF.

This clonotype was counted a few times. The V call is TRBV5-1, the J call TRBJ2-1, with TRBD1 matching 7 bases. The J segment lost 6 bases and the V segment lost 3 bases, leaving 9 bases of the junction unmatched. The length of the CDR3 is 15 residues. Germline V CDR1 and CDR2: SGHRS, YFSETQ. CDR3 region: CASSSIRTGSNEQFF. The CDR3 DNA follows: TGCGCCAGCAGCTCGATCCGGACAGGCAGCAATGAGCAGTTCTTC.

This clonotype was counted many times. This chain's CDR3 is CASSQAGTGYFFSTDTQYF. The CDR3 DNA sequence: TGCGCCAGCAGCCAGGCGGGGACAGGGTACTTCTTTAGCACAGATACGCAGTATTTT. V is TRBV4-3 and J is TRBJ2-3, with 9 nucleotides matching TRBD1. The CDR3 spans 19 residues. From germline, CDR1 is LGHNA and CDR2 YSLEER. Trimming removed 3 bases from V and 0 bases from J; junction bases left unmatched: 13.

The rearrangement joins TRBV10-3 to TRBJ1-1; D uncertain. CDR1 and CDR2 (germline): ENHRY, SYGVKD. The V gene lost 10 bases and the J gene lost 6 bases, with 12 bases spanning the gap. This CDR3 contains 11 residues. CDR3 DNA: TGTGCCAGTCAGACGCGGTCTGAAGCTTTCTTT. It is translated as CASQTRSEAFF.

The sample holds a few counts of this clonotype. This chain connects TRBV12-3 or TRBV12-4 to TRBJ2-1, with 12 bases lining up with TRBD2. Trimming cost V 4 bases and J 3 bases; bases outside gene matches: 7. The CDR3 totals 17 residues. CDR3 sequence reads: CASSSGLAGGLYNEQFF. CDR3 coding DNA: TGTGCCAGCAGTTCCGGTCTAGCGGGGGGGCTCTACAATGAGCAGTTCTTC.

This chain links TRBV12-3 or TRBV12-4 with TRBJ2-2, with TRBD1 matching over 9 bases. CDR3 length: 15 residues. V lost 7 bases, J lost 7 bases, and 10 bases stayed unmatched. The CDR3 sequence: CASNLGTGSNGELFF. In DNA form, the CDR3 reads TGTGCCAGCAACCTCGGGACAGGGTCGAACGGGGAGCTGTTTTTT.

The chain couples TRBV7-2 to TRBJ2-3, with a tentative D call TRBD2 (7 bases). CDR3 length: 15 amino acids. Germline CDR1 reads SGHTA; CDR2 reads FQGNSA. With 4 bases removed from V and 0 bases from J, the gap between germline ends came to 11 bases. The chain's CDR3 is CASSSRGGSTDTQYF. In nucleotides, the CDR3 is TGTGCCAGCAGCTCGAGGGGGGGAAGCACAGATACGCAGTATTTT.

The gene calls are TRBV7-2 and TRBJ2-2, with D perhaps matching TRBD1 or TRBD2 (5 bases each). Germline CDR1 and CDR2: SGHTA and FQGNSA. The CDR3 is 14 residues long. Trimming removed 2 bases at V and 4 bases at J, with 8 bases between. CDR3 DNA sequence: TGTGCCAGCAGCTTATCGGGGCGCACCGGGGAGCTGTTTTTT. Protein product: CASSLSGRTGELFF. The variable domain in full, completed from reference TRBV7-2 and TRBJ2-2, reads GAGVSQSPSNKVTEKGKDVELRCDPISGHTALYWYRQSLGQGLEFLIYFQGNSAPDKSGLPSDRFSAERTGGSVSTLTIQRTQQEDSAVYLCASSLSGRTGELFFGEGSRLTVL.

The sample holds a few counts of this clonotype. The chain couples TRBV20-1 to TRBJ1-2; D not resolved. The CDR3 runs to 11 residues. Germline V gene lookup returns CDR1 DFQATT and CDR2 SNEGSKA (reference sequence). V was trimmed by 5 bases and J by 6 bases, leaving 10 bases between them. CDR3 sequence: CSAGGPNGYTF. The CDR3, as DNA: TGCAGTGCTGGCGGGCCCAATGGCTACACCTTC.

The V and J genes are TRBV7-2 and TRBJ1-1, with 7 positions matching TRBD1. The germline CDR1 and CDR2 sequences are SGHTA and FQGNSA. The CDR3 has 17 residues. J gave up 1 base and V 0 bases, and 8 bases lay outside the gene matches. The CDR3 sequence is CASSLAFQGVSNTEAFF. The CDR3 DNA follows: TGTGCCAGCAGCTTAGCGTTCCAGGGGGTATCGAACACTGAAGCTTTCTTT.

This clonotype showed up many times. The chain is built from TRBV20-1 and TRBJ2-1; 7 nucleotides match TRBD2. J lost 4 bases, V lost 6 bases, and 3 bases had no gene match. This CDR3 contains 12 residues. Germline V gives CDR1 DFQATT, CDR2 SNEGSKA (reference sequence). The CDR3 DNA sequence: TGCAGTGCAAAGCGGGGATACAATGAGCAGTTCTTC. Its protein product is CSAKRGYNEQFF.

This clonotype appeared a few times. The chain uses TRBV12-3 or TRBV12-4 and TRBJ1-1; TRBD1 matches at 9 bases. CDR3 length: 17 amino acids. J lost 0 bases, V lost 6 bases, and 11 bases had no gene match. The CDR3 protein is CASSPNRGHMMNTEAFF. The CDR3 DNA reads TGTGCCAGCAGCCCTAACAGGGGGCATATGATGAACACTGAAGCTTTCTTT.

This clonotype was counted between two and nine times. V and J are TRBV28 and TRBJ2-2; D remains unclear. The CDR3 consists of 17 residues. Trimming pared 3 bases from V and 7 bases from J, leaving 21 bases between. CDR1 is MDHEN and CDR2 is SYDVKM in the germline V gene. The CDR3 DNA reads TGTGCCAGCAGTTTGCCAGACAAGTCTCCGGCACACGGGGAGCTGTTTTTT. Protein sequence: CASSLPDKSPAHGELFF.

The V gene is TRBV5-1, the J gene TRBJ2-5; TRBD1 matches at 7 bases. V dropped 0 bases and J dropped 1; count of bases not matched to a gene: 9. CDR1 and CDR2 (germline): SGHRS, YFSETQ. The CDR3 loop spans 17 amino acids. CDR3 residues: CASSLGVTGNGQETQYF. The CDR3 DNA sequence: TGCGCCAGCAGCTTGGGGGTGACAGGGAATGGCCAAGAGACCCAGTACTTC.

CDR3 amino acids: CASSSQADGEKLFF. CDR3 sequence (DNA): TGTGCCAGCAGTTCACAAGCGGACGGAGAAAAACTGTTTTTT. The V and J genes are TRBV28 and TRBJ1-4; no firm D call. This CDR3 is 14 amino acids long. Germline CDR1 reads MDHEN; CDR2 reads SYDVKM. V lost 4 bases and J lost 8, with 14 bases in between.

The sample holds a few counts of this clonotype. The CDR3 DNA reads TGTGCCAGCAGACGGACCGGGACTAGGGATTCACCCCTCCACTTT. Its protein is CASRRTGTRDSPLHF. The genes are TRBV28 and TRBJ1-6, with D possibly TRBD1 on 5 matching bases. The CDR3 loop spans 15 amino acids. The germline V gene encodes CDR1 MDHEN and CDR2 SYDVKM. V gave up 6 bases and J gave up 8 bases, with 17 bases separating them.

The chain has TRBV5-1 and TRBJ2-7; 13 bases are a match to TRBD2. With 0 bases clipped from V and 3 bases from J, the junction kept 6 bases outside the gene matches. The length of the CDR3 is 17 residues. Germline CDR1 and CDR2: SGHRS and YFSETQ. In DNA form, the CDR3 reads TGCGCCAGCAGCTTGGAAACTAGCGGGAGGGCCATCTACGAGCAGTACTTC. This sequence encodes CASSLETSGRAIYEQYF.

This clonotype was seen more than once but under ten times. The chain recombines TRBV7-9 with TRBJ2-7; either TRBD1 or TRBD2 may supply D (5 bases each). V was clipped by 8 bases and J by 6 bases, with 11 bases between them. The CDR3 covers 11 residues. Germline CDR1 and CDR2: SEHNR and FQNEAQ (reference sequence). This CDR3 reads CASQRGSEQYF. The CDR3 region has the DNA TGTGCCAGCCAGAGGGGTTCCGAGCAGTACTTC.